A single sample is the source of the 17 T cell receptor beta chains below, sequenced in a study of shared clonotypes between healthy human individuals (dated by TCRdb to about 2020). Library preparation used the immunoSEQ multiplex PCR assay. TCRdb mirrors the immuneACCESS table, restricted to in-frame sequences. Some clones are absent from its copies; in checked studies, under half trace to an unresolved V gene, and the reason for the others is unknown. This sample lists 490,000 or so clones; 79% were detected once. Roughly 12% of the sample is held by the ten biggest clonotypes. The source material was PBMCs. Source of these receptors: a woman aged 40 to 50 in good health. Some clones in this sample may be carry-over from other donors' samples.

In nucleotides, the CDR3 is TGTGCCAGCAGCTTAGTGGGGACTAGCGAAAACAATGAGCAGTTCTTC. Protein: CASSLVGTSENNEQFF. V gene TRBV7-3 combines with J gene TRBJ2-1, with 10 nucleotides matching TRBD2. Losses at the gene ends were 2 bases for V and 5 bases for J; bases not matched to a gene: 6. CDR1 and CDR2 (germline): SGHTA, FQGTGA. CDR3 length equals 16 residues.

The J gene is TRBJ1-1, the V gene TRBV2; D might be TRBD1 (6 bases). The CDR3 runs 13 residues. The ends were cut back, 2 bases at V and 10 bases at J, with 14 bases in the middle. The germline V gene has CDR1 SNHLY and CDR2 FYNNEI. The CDR3 DNA is TGTGCCAGCAGTGAACGGGGGGCGCTGGGAGCTTTCTTT. It encodes CASSERGALGAFF.

This chain uses TRBV11-2 with TRBJ1-1, with TRBD1 as a possible D gene (5 bases). CDR1 and CDR2 from the germline V gene are SGHAT and FQNNGV. Deletions cut 5 bases from V and 5 bases from J, with 18 bases between. The CDR3 loop spans 15 amino acids. The CDR3, as DNA: TGTGCCAGCAGCCATTTGTCAGGGTTCGTTACTGAAGCTTTCTTT. Encoded protein: CASSHLSGFVTEAFF.

The chain carries TRBV29-1 and TRBJ2-5; D gene uncertain. The germline V gene has CDR1 SQVTM and CDR2 ANQGSEA. V lost 0 bases and J 7 bases, leaving 0 bases between the germline ends. This CDR3 comprises 9 residues. The CDR3 DNA sequence: TGCAGCGTTGAAGAGACCCAGTACTTC. It is translated as CSVEETQYF. The full variable domain, in which reference TRBV29-1 and TRBJ2-5 provide the parts outside the CDR3, is SAVISQKPSRDICQRGTSLTIQCQVDSQVTMMFWYRQQPGQSLTLIATANQGSEATYESGFVIDKFPISRPNLTFSTLTVSNMSPEDSSIYLCSVEETQYFGPGTRLLVL.

The V and J genes are TRBV28 and TRBJ1-5, with TRBD1 matching over 10 bases. This CDR3 is 17 amino acids long. V lost 3 bases, J lost 2 bases, and 7 bases stayed unmatched. CDR1 is MDHEN and CDR2 is SYDVKM in the germline V gene. The CDR3 sequence: CASSFDRGPGGNQPQHF. Here the CDR3 DNA reads TGTGCCAGCAGTTTCGACAGGGGGCCGGGTGGCAATCAGCCCCAGCATTTT.

As to this clone: A clone one base away is much larger, so this may be a read error. The gene calls are TRBV29-1 and TRBJ2-7; TRBD2 matches at 8 bases. In germline, CDR1 is SQVTM, CDR2 ANQGSEA. The CDR3 is 15 amino acids. The junction had 14 bases not matched to a gene; V was cut back by 6 bases and J by 4 bases. The CDR3 DNA is TGCAGCGTCCCCGGGGGGGCTAACGACATTTACGAGCAGTACTTC. Protein sequence: CSVPGGANDIYEQYF.

This CDR3 is CASRLRGSYNEQFF. The CDR3 nucleotides read TGTGCCAGCAGATTGCGGGGCTCCTACAATGAGCAGTTCTTC. The chain carries TRBV27 and TRBJ2-1, with D perhaps matching TRBD2 (6 bases). Germline V CDR1 and CDR2: MNHEY, SMNVEV (reference sequence). This CDR3 is 14 amino acids long. Trimming left V 6 bases short and J 0 bases short, with 9 bases between.

The chain uses TRBV5-1 and TRBJ2-7; the match to TRBD2 covers 11 bases. This CDR3 has 15 residues. Germline trimming cut 3 bases from V and 2 bases from J; bases unmatched to any gene: 4. The germline gives CDR1 SGHRS, CDR2 YFSETQ. The CDR3 spells CASSSLAGATYEQYF. The CDR3, as DNA: TGCGCCAGCAGCTCACTAGCGGGAGCCACCTACGAGCAGTACTTC.

The V gene is TRBV5-5, the J gene TRBJ1-4, with 8 bases aligning to TRBD1. The CDR3 is 16 amino acids. Per the germline V gene, CDR1 is SGHKS and CDR2 is YYEKEE (reference sequence). J was trimmed by 7 bases and V by 4 bases; bases with no gene match: 12. The CDR3 nucleotides are TGTGCCAGCAGCGGACTCCGACAGGGGAAAAGTGAAAAACTGTTTTTT. Protein: CASSGLRQGKSEKLFF.

The chain recombines TRBV28 with TRBJ1-4, with no clear D. CDR3 length: 13 amino acids. Germline V lookup: CDR1 MDHEN, CDR2 SYDVKM. The DNA for the CDR3 is TGTGCAAGTATGAGGGCCTCTAATGAAAAACTGTTTTTT. This translates into CASMRASNEKLFF.

The chain uses TRBV7-9 and TRBJ1-2; 8 nucleotides line up with TRBD1. Germline V gene lookup returns CDR1 SEHNR and CDR2 FQNEAQ (reference sequence). V gave up 3 bases and J gave up 1 base; unmatched junction bases: 13. This CDR3 spans 18 amino acids. Here the CDR3 DNA reads TGTGCCAGCAGCTTTAAATCCTTCCGGACAGGGATTAACTATGGCTACACCTTC. It is translated as CASSFKSFRTGINYGYTF.

Comment on this clone: The sample contains more than one DNA sequence encoding this CDR3. This chain uses TRBV18 with TRBJ1-3; no definite D call. Germline V gene data show CDR1 as KGHSH and CDR2 as LQKENI. Trimming removed 3 bases from V and 2 bases from J, with 5 bases in between. CDR3 length equals 13 residues. CDR3 protein: CASSPGTGNTIYF. In nucleotides, the CDR3 is TGTGCCAGCTCACCGGGTACTGGAAACACCATATATTTT.

Worth noting for this clone: At the DNA level, this CDR3 is encoded by other sequences in the same sample as well. CDR3 residues: CASSLQGGQETQYF. Here the CDR3 DNA reads TGTGCCAGCAGCTTACAGGGCGGTCAAGAGACCCAGTACTTC. The chain employs TRBV7-7 and TRBJ2-5; a weak D match, TRBD1 (5 bases). The CDR3 covers 14 residues. Germline CDR1 is SSHAT and CDR2 is FNYEAQ (reference sequence). The ends were cut back, 2 bases at V and 2 bases at J, with 9 bases in the middle.

The rearrangement links TRBV14 to TRBJ1-2; the D gene is possibly TRBD1 (6 bases). The CDR3 totals 16 residues. Germline CDR1 and CDR2: SGHDN and FVKESK. Trimming left V 0 bases short and J 2 bases short, with 13 bases between. The CDR3 is CASSQEGGPGNYGYTF. The CDR3 coding sequence is TGTGCCAGCAGCCAAGAGGGGGGGCCAGGCAACTATGGCTACACCTTC.

This sequence joins TRBV15 and TRBJ1-1, with a possible D match to TRBD1 (5 bases). V lost 0 bases and J lost 0, with 8 bases in between. CDR1 LNHNV and CDR2 YYDKDF come from the germline V gene (reference sequence). This CDR3 is 15 amino acids long. CDR3 protein: CATSRDRALNTEAFF. The CDR3 DNA reads as TGTGCCACCAGCAGAGACAGGGCGTTGAACACTGAAGCTTTCTTT.

V and J are TRBV9 and TRBJ2-7; perhaps TRBD1 as D (6 bases). The CDR3 runs to 16 residues. Trimming pared 4 bases from V and 6 bases from J, leaving 23 bases between. Germline assignment: CDR1 SGDLS and CDR2 YYNGEE. The CDR3 loop reads CASSPLFEQGIGEQYF. Here the CDR3 DNA reads TGTGCCAGCAGCCCTTTATTCGAACAGGGTATCGGCGAGCAGTACTTC.

V gene TRBV4-1 combines with J gene TRBJ2-5; D is unresolved. The germline V gene has CDR1 MGHRA and CDR2 YSYEKL. Trimming pared 0 bases from V and 10 bases from J, leaving 12 bases between. CDR3 length equals 13 residues. The CDR3: CASSQDSVAVQYF. The CDR3 bases are TGCGCCAGCAGCCAAGATAGTGTAGCAGTCCAGTACTTC.